This T cell receptor beta chain was sequenced during a study of monozygotic twins with inflammatory bowel disease. In eight separate reactions per sample, cDNA was generated. Using the 5' RACE reads, TCRdb records one entry per CDR3 protein without DNA. The sample data list a few hundred thousand distinct CDR3 sequences. The CDR3 sequence is 16 residues long. Germline V gene lookup returns CDR1 MDHEN and CDR2 SYDVKM. The clonotype was recovered from a human donor with ulcerative colitis or Crohn's disease, or a healthy co-twin of an affected twin (not recorded which). V is TRBV28 and J is TRBJ1-5; TCRdb outputs TRBD1, but without DNA this stays unchecked. Sequencing input: blood. Here the CDR3 reads CASSPRTGLGNQPQHF.